One and the same sample provided the 11 T cell receptor beta chains below, sequenced in a study of metastatic and nonmetastatic thyroid tumors. Among the patients, none had received any treatment before thyroid surgery. TCRdb used MiXCR to call clones anew from the PCR reads. The sample has some 20,000 clones; approximately 25% are singletons. Source material: tumor tissue. The source of these receptors is a female donor with papillary thyroid cancer or a benign thyroid nodule (not recorded which). Some clones in this sample may be carry-over from other donors' samples.

The chain uses TRBV6-1 and TRBJ2-6; no firm D call. Germline CDR1 reads MNHNS; CDR2 reads SASEGT. The ends were cut back, 4 bases at V and 1 base at J, with 5 bases in the middle. This CDR3 comprises 14 residues. The CDR3 nucleotides are TGTGCCAGCAGTGGGGGATCTGGGGCCAACGTCCTGACTTTC. Translating gives CASSGGSGANVLTF.

This chain joins TRBV7-8 and TRBJ1-5; D gene uncertain. CDR3 length: 16 amino acids. Germline loops: CDR1 SGHVS, CDR2 FQNEAQ. Trimming shortened V by 5 bases and J by 0 bases, and 14 bases separated the two germline ends. The CDR3 DNA reads TGTGCCAGCAGCCTACTTTCAGGCCCTAGCAATCAGCCCCAGCATTTT. Amino acids: CASSLLSGPSNQPQHF.

With regard to this clone: At one end the junction does not follow the germline gene, possibly because of a read error. This chain joins TRBV6-4 and TRBJ2-3; TRBD2 matches 9 bases. Germline V gene sequence: CDR1 MRHNA, CDR2 SNTAGT. CDR3 length: 16 amino acids. The CDR3 DNA sequence: TGTGTCAGCAGCATACTAGCGGGCGGGGACACATATACGCAGTATTTT. Its translation: CVSSILAGGDTYTQYF.

This clone is classed as medium-sized. The genes are TRBV28 and TRBJ2-7; perhaps TRBD1 as D (6 bases). Germline V gene sequence: CDR1 MDHEN, CDR2 SYDVKM. The V gene lost 5 bases and the J gene lost 6 bases, with 14 bases spanning the gap. This CDR3 has 13 residues. The CDR3 DNA is TGTGCCAGCAGTACAATACAGGGATCCGAGCAGTACTTC. Encoded protein: CASSTIQGSEQYF.

This clone has only a few counts. The chain links TRBV6-2 or TRBV6-3 to TRBJ2-3, with 9 positions matching TRBD1. J lost 2 bases, V lost 8 bases, and 8 bases had no gene match. CDR1 and CDR2 (germline): MNHEY, SVGEGT. The CDR3 runs to 15 residues. In DNA, the CDR3 is TGTGCCAGCCGTCGCGGGGACAGGGTCACAGATACGCAGTATTTT. Its translation is CASRRGDRVTDTQYF.

This clone is medium-sized (0.01 to 0.1%) in the sample. The gene calls are TRBV2 and TRBJ2-7; D is uncertain. The CDR3 is 13 residues long. CDR1 is SNHLY and CDR2 is FYNNEI in the germline V gene. Trimming pared 7 bases from V and 3 bases from J, leaving 13 bases between. In nucleotides, the CDR3 is TGTGCCAGCAATCGACGGCAGGTCTACGAGCAGTACTTC. The encoded protein is CASNRRQVYEQYF.

The genes are TRBV6-2 or TRBV6-3 and TRBJ1-1, with D maybe TRBD1 (5 bases). This CDR3 is built from 13 residues. Germline V CDR1 and CDR2: MNHEY, SVGEGT. V was shortened by 4 bases and J by 1 base, with 7 bases between the two germline ends. DNA for the CDR3: TGTGCCAGCAGTTTCGGACAGAACACTGAAGCTTTCTTT. Residues: CASSFGQNTEAFF.

This clone has a handful of counts. A junction boundary mismatches the germline segment, possibly from a read error. The chain joins TRBV6-4 to TRBJ1-2, with D possibly matching TRBD1 (5 bases). The length of the CDR3 is 11 residues. Germline assignment: CDR1 MRHNA and CDR2 SNTAGT. This CDR3 is CARRGSYGYNF. Here the CDR3 DNA reads TGTGCCAGAAGGGGAAGCTATGGCTACAACTTC.

This clone is termed medium-sized. The chain has TRBV28 and TRBJ2-7; 7 bases match TRBD2. The V gene end was trimmed by 5 bases and the J gene end by 2 bases; junction bases not matched to a gene: 6. The CDR3 length is 14 residues. In germline, CDR1 is MDHEN, CDR2 SYDVKM. The CDR3 DNA reads TGTGCCAGCAGTCAGGCGGGGGAGGCCTACGAGCAGTACTTC. It codes for CASSQAGEAYEQYF. The complete variable domain, with remaining parts taken from reference TRBV28 and TRBJ2-7, reads DVKVTQSSRYLVKRTGEKVFLECVQDMDHENMFWYRQDPGLGLRLIYFSYDVKMKEKGDIPEGYSVSREKKERFSLILESASTNQTSMYLCASSQAGEAYEQYFGPGTRLTVT.

J is TRBJ2-3 and V is TRBV6-1, with D possibly TRBD2 on 6 matching bases. CDR1 and CDR2 from the germline V gene are MNHNS and SASEGT. This CDR3 is 13 amino acids long. Deletions cut 8 bases from V and 5 bases from J, with 14 bases between. CDR3 DNA: TGTGCCAGCCATTGGGCCGGGGGAGATACGCAGTATTTT. Amino acid sequence: CASHWAGGDTQYF.

This chain connects TRBV5-1 to TRBJ1-2; TRBD1 is a possible D gene (5 bases). CDR3 length: 14 amino acids. V lost 5 bases and J lost 8, with 19 bases in between. CDR1 and CDR2 (germline): SGHRS, YFSETQ. The CDR3 DNA is TGCGCCAGCAGGAAAGGTCGGGACCAGGCAGGCTACACCTTC. Translation gives CASRKGRDQAGYTF.